This TCR beta chain was captured in a study of identical twins. Whole-study results and caveats: Fewer insertions characterized abundant cord blood beta clonotypes, whereas memory repertoires showed none.

The CDR3 covers 16 residues. Deletions cut 3 bases from V and 1 base from J, with 15 bases between. Germline V gene lookup returns CDR1 KGHSH and CDR2 LQKENI. Carrying unique molecular identifiers, the cDNA also gained a universal primer site through template switching. Each CDR3 protein is one row after TCRdb ran MiXCR on the 5' RACE reads. The table shows 250,000 or so distinct CDR3 sequences, with approximately 7.8% occurring only once. For this clonotype: Its antigen is not known.

The same data also went into a second study, on yellow fever vaccine responses in identical twins. That publication notes: A vaccine T cell response that seemed partly convergent and partly personalized was reported in twins.

The clonotype comes from a young woman in good health. The chain joins TRBV18 to TRBJ1-2; no reliable D call. Sample: CD8+ T cells sorted from blood. As DNA, the CDR3 is TGTGCCAGCTCACCGACCAGAGGGCATAATAACTATGGCTACACCTTC. Encoded protein: CASSPTRGHNNYGYTF.